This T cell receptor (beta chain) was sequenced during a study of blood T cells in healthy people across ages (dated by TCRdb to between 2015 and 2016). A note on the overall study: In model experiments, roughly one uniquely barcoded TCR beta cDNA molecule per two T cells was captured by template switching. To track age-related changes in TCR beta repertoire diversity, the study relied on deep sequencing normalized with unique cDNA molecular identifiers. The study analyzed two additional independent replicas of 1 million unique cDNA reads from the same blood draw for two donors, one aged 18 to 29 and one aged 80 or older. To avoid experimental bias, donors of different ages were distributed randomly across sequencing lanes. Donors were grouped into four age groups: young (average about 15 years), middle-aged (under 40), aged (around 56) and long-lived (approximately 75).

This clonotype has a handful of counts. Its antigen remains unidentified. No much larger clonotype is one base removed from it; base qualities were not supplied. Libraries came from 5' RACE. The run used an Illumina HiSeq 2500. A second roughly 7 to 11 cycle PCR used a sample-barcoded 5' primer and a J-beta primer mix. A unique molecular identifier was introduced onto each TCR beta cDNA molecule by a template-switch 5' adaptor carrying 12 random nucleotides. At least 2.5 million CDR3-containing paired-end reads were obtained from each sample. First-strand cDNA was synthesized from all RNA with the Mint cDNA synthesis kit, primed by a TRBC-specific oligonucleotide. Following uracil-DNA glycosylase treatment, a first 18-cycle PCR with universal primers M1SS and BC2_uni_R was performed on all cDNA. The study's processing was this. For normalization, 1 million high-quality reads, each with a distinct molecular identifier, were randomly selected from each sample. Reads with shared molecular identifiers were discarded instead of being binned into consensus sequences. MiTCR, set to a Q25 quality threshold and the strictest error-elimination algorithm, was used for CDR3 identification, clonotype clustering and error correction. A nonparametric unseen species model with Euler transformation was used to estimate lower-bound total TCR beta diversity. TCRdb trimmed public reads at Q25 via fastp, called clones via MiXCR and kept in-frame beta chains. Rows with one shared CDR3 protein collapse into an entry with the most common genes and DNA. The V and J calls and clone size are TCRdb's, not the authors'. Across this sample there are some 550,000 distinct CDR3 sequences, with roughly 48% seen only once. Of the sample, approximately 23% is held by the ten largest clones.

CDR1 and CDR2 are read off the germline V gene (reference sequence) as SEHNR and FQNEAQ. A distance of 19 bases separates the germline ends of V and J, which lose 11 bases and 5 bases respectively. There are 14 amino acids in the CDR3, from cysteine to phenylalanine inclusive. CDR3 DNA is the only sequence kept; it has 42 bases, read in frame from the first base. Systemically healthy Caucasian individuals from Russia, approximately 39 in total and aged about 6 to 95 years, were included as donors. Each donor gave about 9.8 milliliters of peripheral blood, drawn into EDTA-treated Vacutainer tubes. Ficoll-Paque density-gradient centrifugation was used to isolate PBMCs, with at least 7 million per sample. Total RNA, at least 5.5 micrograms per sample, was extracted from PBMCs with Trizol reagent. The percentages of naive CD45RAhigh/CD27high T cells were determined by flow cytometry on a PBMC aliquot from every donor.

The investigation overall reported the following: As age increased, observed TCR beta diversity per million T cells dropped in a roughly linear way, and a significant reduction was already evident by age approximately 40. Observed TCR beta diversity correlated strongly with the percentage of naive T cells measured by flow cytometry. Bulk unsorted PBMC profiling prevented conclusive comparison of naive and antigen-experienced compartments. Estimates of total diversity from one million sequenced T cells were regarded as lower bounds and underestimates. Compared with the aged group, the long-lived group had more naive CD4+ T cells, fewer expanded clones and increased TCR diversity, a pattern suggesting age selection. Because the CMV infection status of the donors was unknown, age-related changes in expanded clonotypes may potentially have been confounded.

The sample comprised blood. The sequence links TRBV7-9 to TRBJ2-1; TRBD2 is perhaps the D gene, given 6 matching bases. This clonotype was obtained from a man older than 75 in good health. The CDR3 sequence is CAGGTGTANNEQFF. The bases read TGTGCCGGCGGGACCGGGACTGCAAACAATGAGCAGTTCTTC. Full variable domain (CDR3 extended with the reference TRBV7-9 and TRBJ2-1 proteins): DTGVSQNPRHKITKRGQNVTFRCDPISEHNRLYWYRQTLGQGPEFLTYFQNEAQLEKSRLLSDRFSAERPKGSFSTLEIQRTEQGDSAMYLCAGGTGTANNEQFFGPGTRLTVL.